Listed here is a single T cell receptor (beta chain). Trimming took 4 bases from V and 0 from J; bases not matched to a gene: 2. Looked up from germline, CDR1 is SGHVS and CDR2 is FQNEAQ. CDR3 size: 15 residues. These data originate in a study of T-cell reconstitution after alpha-beta-depleted transplantation in children. The authors prepared the TCRbeta library with unique molecular identifiers. One entry per CDR3 protein results from TCRdb running MiXCR on the PCR reads. The table records hundreds of thousands of distinct CDR3 sequences, less than 35% of them present only once. This TCR was recovered from a human donor who donated a stem cell graft to a child with aplastic anemia. The chain combines TRBV7-8 with TRBJ2-1; 8 nucleotides line up with TRBD2. The sample in question was PBMCs from the stem cell graft donor, obtained from the stem cell graft. CDR3 sequence: CASSSREGSYNEQFF. CDR3 in DNA: TGTGCCAGCAGCTCTCGGGAGGGCTCCTACAATGAGCAGTTCTTC. Full variable domain (missing parts from reference TRBV7-8 and TRBJ2-1): GAGVSQSPRYKVAKRGQDVALRCDPISGHVSLFWYQQALGQGPEFLTYFQNEAQLDKSGLPSDRFFAERPEGSVSTLKIQRTQQEDSAVYLCASSSREGSYNEQFFGPGTRLTVL.